This entry is about one TCR beta chain. Its antigen remains unknown. The record originates from a study of lymphopenia after photon versus proton radiotherapy. Whole-study results and caveats: Photon-treated patients lost naive T cells and TCR diversity; proton-treated stayed stable.

The V segment lost 3 bases and the J segment 4 bases; nucleotides outside the gene matches: 5. In germline, CDR1 is SGHAT, CDR2 FQNNGV. This CDR3 is built from 15 residues. Method: immunoSEQ multiplex PCR; TCRdb's copy keeps in-frame clones and lacks some. There are fewer than 35,000 clones in the sample; nearly 90% occur only once, and less than 8% lies in the top ten. Source: peripheral blood, taken from a patient treated with proton-based radiotherapy. The TCR sequence derives from a woman aged 65 to 85 with pancreatic cancer. Some clones in this sample may be carry-over from other donors' samples. This chain connects TRBV11-2 to TRBJ2-2, with TRBD2 matching 7 bases. The CDR3 protein is CASSLTGGGTGELFF. In nucleotides, the CDR3 is TGTGCCAGCAGCTTGACCGGCGGGGGCACCGGGGAGCTGTTTTTT. Combining the CDR3 with reference TRBV11-2 and TRBJ2-2 gives the whole variable domain EAGVAQSPRYKIIEKRQSVAFWCNPISGHATLYWYQQILGQGPKLLIQFQNNGVVDDSQLPKDRFSAERLKGVDSTLKIQPAKLEDSAVYLCASSLTGGGTGELFFGEGSRLTVL.